These T cell receptor beta chains were read from a single sample in a study of Ad26.COV2.S vaccination and SARS-CoV-2 variants. Data came from immunoSEQ multiplex PCR; TCRdb stores just in-frame clones and leaves some out. The profile shows about 440,000 clones, roughly nine tenths of them singletons. The input for sequencing was peripheral blood, taken in a trial of Ad26.COV2.S vaccine versus placebo. The receptors stem from a person between 18 and 65 years old who received the Ad26.COV2.S COVID-19 vaccine or a placebo. Each CDR3 is given with its conserved first and last residue. The order of the fields is clone size, V gene, D gene, J gene, CDR3 protein, CDR3 DNA. A D gene is named only where the DNA matches it firmly. The listing skips clone size in some rows; elsewhere it reads once, few, many or a size class.

NA	TRBV5-4	NA	TRBJ2-1	CASSRDQNNEQFF	TGTGCCAGCAGCCGAGATCAGAACAATGAGCAGTTCTTC
NA	TRBV2	TRBD1	TRBJ2-2	CASKSDRGATGELFF	TGTGCCAGCAAGAGCGACAGGGGTGCCACCGGGGAGCTGTTTTTT
NA	TRBV6-1	TRBD1	TRBJ1-5	CASSERGTGVQPQHF	TGTGCCAGCAGTGAAAGGGGGACAGGGGTTCAGCCCCAGCATTTT
once	TRBV9	NA	TRBJ1-1	CASSVGPGPEGEAFF	TGTGCCAGCAGCGTGGGGCCCGGGCCCGAGGGAGAAGCTTTCTTT
once	TRBV10-3	TRBD2	TRBJ2-2	CAITSGRAGDTGELFF	TGTGCCATCACGAGCGGGAGGGCCGGGGACACCGGGGAGCTGTTTTTT
NA	TRBV29-1	NA	TRBJ1-2	CSGRWNYGYTF	TGCAGCGGTAGATGGAACTATGGCTACACCTTC
NA	TRBV10-3	TRBD2	TRBJ2-2	CASGLAGGANTGELFF	TGTGCCTCCGGACTAGCGGGAGGCGCGAACACCGGGGAGCTGTTTTTT
NA	TRBV15	NA	TRBJ2-7	CATSREARGSYEQYF	TGTGCCACCAGCAGAGAGGCCAGGGGCAGCTACGAGCAGTACTTC
NA	TRBV3-1/TRBV3-2	NA	TRBJ2-2	CASSPITLAAGELFF	TGTGCCAGCAGCCCCATCACGCTGGCGGCCGGGGAGCTGTTTTTT
many	TRBV23-1	NA	TRBJ2-2	CASSPGPGRPNTGELFF	TGCGCCAGCAGTCCGGGTCCGGGACGGCCGAACACCGGGGAGCTGTTTTTT
NA	TRBV19	NA	TRBJ2-1	CASSTGRYNEQFF	TGTGCCAGTAGTACGGGACGATACAATGAGCAGTTCTTC
NA	TRBV18	TRBD1	TRBJ1-4	CASSPRDRGPTNEKLFF	TGTGCCAGCTCACCGAGGGACAGGGGGCCAACTAATGAAAAACTGTTTTTT
NA	TRBV2	TRBD1	TRBJ1-4	CASIGGTGELEKLFF	TGTGCCAGCATAGGAGGGACAGGAGAGTTGGAAAAACTGTTTTTT
NA	TRBV18	NA	TRBJ1-1	CASSHSTTPPNTEAFF	TGTGCCAGCTCACATTCGACCACCCCTCCGAACACTGAAGCTTTCTTT
NA	TRBV7-8	TRBD1	TRBJ1-5	CASSRRQGPSQPQHF	TGTGCCAGCAGTAGGAGACAGGGGCCGAGCCAGCCCCAGCATTTT
NA	TRBV6-2/TRBV6-3	TRBD2	TRBJ2-1	CASSYSAGRRNNEQFF	TGTGCCAGCAGTTACTCGGCCGGGAGGAGGAACAATGAGCAGTTCTTC
NA	TRBV30	NA	TRBJ1-4	CAWSRSEKLFF	TGTGCCTGGAGTCGAAGCGAAAAACTGTTTTTT
NA	TRBV2	TRBD2	TRBJ2-7	CASITTSGSYEQYF	TGTGCCAGCATCACTACTAGCGGGAGTTACGAGCAGTACTTC
NA	TRBV29-1	NA	TRBJ1-2	CSVVSDYGYTF	TGCAGCGTTGTATCCGACTATGGCTACACCTTC
NA	TRBV5-1	NA	TRBJ2-2	CASARVVDTGELFF	TGCGCCAGCGCGCGGGTAGTGGACACCGGGGAGCTGTTTTTT
NA	TRBV7-8	NA	TRBJ1-4	CASSFRGVEKLFF	TGTGCCAGCAGCTTCCGAGGGGTCGAAAAACTGTTTTTT
NA	TRBV24-1	TRBD1	TRBJ2-7	CATSDGGQTYEQYF	TGTGCCACCAGTGATGGGGGACAGACCTACGAGCAGTACTTC
once	TRBV30	NA	TRBJ2-7	CAWTRDSGIPYEQYF	TGTGCCTGGACAAGAGATTCGGGAATTCCCTACGAGCAGTACTTC
NA	TRBV25-1	TRBD1	TRBJ1-1	CASSEWGQTNTEAFF	TGTGCCAGCAGTGAATGGGGACAGACGAACACTGAAGCTTTCTTT
NA	TRBV30	NA	TRBJ1-1	CAWSAPPYEAFF	TGTGCCTGGAGCGCGCCCCCCTATGAAGCTTTCTTT
NA	TRBV7-9	TRBD2	TRBJ2-1	CASSLTGGTSGSRAYEQFF	TGTGCCAGCAGCTTGACGGGTGGTACTAGCGGGAGTAGGGCGTATGAGCAGTTCTTC
NA	TRBV18	NA	TRBJ1-4	CASSPVREAKLFF	TGTGCCAGCTCACCCGTCCGTGAAGCAAAACTGTTTTTT
NA	TRBV2	TRBD2	TRBJ2-2	CASRPGLAGAGELFF	TGTGCCAGCAGGCCGGGACTAGCGGGAGCCGGGGAGCTGTTTTTT
once	TRBV20-1	NA	TRBJ1-1	CSARGWAEAFF	TGCAGTGCTAGGGGGTGGGCTGAAGCTTTCTTT
NA	TRBV3-1/TRBV3-2	NA	TRBJ1-3	CASSPTTGNTIYF	TGTGCCAGCAGTCCTACGACTGGAAACACCATATATTTT
NA	TRBV10-3	NA	TRBJ2-6	CAISDGGANVLTF	TGTGCCATCAGTGATGGTGGGGCCAACGTCCTGACTTTC
NA	TRBV18	NA	TRBJ2-1	CASSPDSWGEQFF	TGTGCCAGCTCACCAGATTCCTGGGGTGAGCAGTTCTTC
NA	TRBV14	NA	TRBJ1-6	CASSQQGYSPLHF	TGTGCCAGCAGCCAACAGGGTTATTCACCCCTCCACTTT
NA	TRBV5-6	NA	TRBJ2-2	CASFLRGTKNTGELFF	TGTGCCAGCTTTTTGAGGGGGACAAAGAACACCGGGGAGCTGTTTTTT
NA	TRBV3-1/TRBV3-2	NA	TRBJ2-3	CASSQDQVGTQYF	TGTGCCAGCAGCCAAGATCAAGTCGGTACGCAGTATTTT
NA	TRBV5-1	NA	TRBJ2-2	CASSLNSARGTGELFF	TGCGCCAGCAGCTTGAATTCGGCGCGTGGCACCGGGGAGCTGTTTTTT
NA	TRBV5-4	NA	TRBJ2-7	CASSFDPGPLANEQYF	TGTGCCAGCAGCTTTGATCCCGGGCCTCTGGCGAACGAGCAGTACTTC
NA	TRBV6-6	NA	TRBJ2-3	CASRHTTEGIGNTQYF	TGTGCCAGCAGACACACGACAGAGGGGATTGGAAATACGCAGTATTTT
few	TRBV7-2	NA	TRBJ2-5	CASSLARQETQYF	TGTGCCAGCAGCTTAGCCAGGCAAGAGACCCAGTACTTC
once	TRBV9	NA	TRBJ1-2	CASSDRVHGYTF	TGTGCCAGCAGCGACAGGGTCCATGGCTACACCTTC
few	TRBV19	TRBD1	TRBJ1-5	CASSHRGQDQPQHF	TGTGCCAGTAGTCACAGGGGGCAGGATCAGCCCCAGCATTTT
NA	TRBV6-2/TRBV6-3	TRBD2	TRBJ2-3	CASSSTGGTASTDTQYF	TGTGCCAGCAGCAGCACGGGAGGGACGGCTAGCACAGATACGCAGTATTTT
NA	TRBV6-6	NA	TRBJ2-7	CASELGGSYEQYF	TGTGCCAGCGAACTTGGGGGTTCCTACGAGCAGTACTTC
NA	TRBV20-1	NA	TRBJ2-1	CSASGLGVSRSYNEQFF	TGCAGTGCTAGTGGCCTAGGTGTTAGTCGCTCCTACAATGAGCAGTTCTTC
NA	TRBV10-3	NA	TRBJ2-7	CAISDLSYEQYF	TGTGCCATCAGTGACCTCTCCTACGAGCAGTACTTC
few	TRBV6-2/TRBV6-3	NA	TRBJ1-3	CATIPFGSSGNTIYF	TGTGCCACCATCCCCTTCGGAAGCTCTGGAAACACCATATATTTT
NA	TRBV5-4	NA	TRBJ2-1	CASSLGGPYNEQFF	TGTGCCAGCAGCTTGGGGGGGCCTTACAATGAGCAGTTCTTC
NA	TRBV7-9	TRBD2	TRBJ2-7	CASSPSGRERYEQYF	TGTGCCAGCAGCCCCTCAGGGCGGGAGCGCTACGAGCAGTACTTC
NA	TRBV7-2	NA	TRBJ1-1	CASSLVHGGAEAFF	TGTGCCAGCAGCTTAGTTCATGGGGGGGCTGAAGCTTTCTTT
few	TRBV7-2	NA	TRBJ2-6	CASSLLQGLANVLTF	TGTGCCAGCAGCTTACTTCAAGGGCTCGCCAACGTCCTGACTTTC
once	TRBV19	NA	TRBJ2-1	CASTHRVGNEQFF	TGTGCCAGTACCCACCGTGTGGGCAATGAGCAGTTCTTC
NA	TRBV27	NA	TRBJ1-2	CASSPTGPQGYGYTF	TGTGCCAGCAGTCCCACCGGCCCCCAGGGTTATGGCTACACCTTC
NA	TRBV6-1	TRBD2	TRBJ2-1	CASSGTSGRALGNEQFF	TGTGCCAGCAGTGGGACTAGCGGGAGGGCCCTTGGCAATGAGCAGTTCTTC
NA	TRBV27	TRBD1	TRBJ2-7	CASSFRQGSDEQYF	TGTGCCAGCAGTTTCCGACAGGGTTCGGACGAGCAGTACTTC